The 8 T cell receptor beta chains in this list originate from one sample, sequenced in a study of lymphopenia after photon versus proton radiotherapy. Assay used: immunoSEQ multiplex PCR; TCRdb lists only in-frame clones, some missing. The sample includes around 24,000 clones, approximately 89% seen only once; the top ten take around 5.3%. The sample was peripheral blood, taken from a patient treated with photon-based radiotherapy. These receptors were taken from a man under 40 with gastric cancer.

The J gene is TRBJ2-2, the V gene TRBV29-1; TRBD1 matches 8 bases. The CDR3 is 14 residues long. Germline V gene sequence: CDR1 SQVTM, CDR2 ANQGSEA. V lost 5 bases to trimming and J lost 3 bases; unmatched junction nucleotides: 5. For the CDR3, the DNA is TGCAGCGTTCAGAAGACAGGGGACACCGGGGAGCTGTTTTTT. This sequence encodes CSVQKTGDTGELFF.

The rearrangement links TRBV6-1 to TRBJ2-3; tentative D call: TRBD1 (5 bases). The V gene's germline CDR1 is MNHNS and CDR2 SASEGT. Between the trimmed V and J ends, which lost 6 bases and 2 bases, there was a span of 15 bases. The CDR3 runs 15 residues. Here the CDR3 reads CASRFSGLHTDTQYF. CDR3 coding DNA: TGTGCCAGCAGGTTCTCAGGGCTACACACAGATACGCAGTATTTT.

The rearrangement links TRBV7-9 to TRBJ1-1; maybe TRBD1 (6 bases). The CDR3 is made up of 15 amino acids. Germline CDR1 reads SEHNR; CDR2 reads FQNEAQ (reference sequence). Trimming pared 2 bases from V and 1 base from J, leaving 11 bases between. Here the CDR3 DNA reads TGTGCCAGCAGCTTATTTGCAGGGGAGAACACTGAAGCTTTCTTT. This encodes CASSLFAGENTEAFF.

The chain employs TRBV7-9 and TRBJ2-5; TRBD1 might be the D (6 bases). The better agreement between TRBJ2-7 and the DNA end casts doubt on the J call. This CDR3 comprises 13 residues. The V gene's germline CDR1 is SEHNR and CDR2 FQNEAQ (reference sequence). CDR3 in amino acids: CASSTSGTNEQYF. The CDR3 DNA sequence: TGTGCCAGCAGCACCTCCGGGACAAACGAGCAGTACTTC.

The V gene is TRBV5-1, the J gene TRBJ2-7; 8 bases line up with TRBD2. The germline V gene encodes CDR1 SGHRS and CDR2 YFSETQ. The CDR3 has 15 amino acids. V lost 3 bases, J lost 0 bases, and 5 bases stayed unmatched. CDR3 DNA: TGCGCCAGCAGCTGGAGCGGGGGCAGCTCCTACGAGCAGTACTTC. This translates into CASSWSGGSSYEQYF.

The rearrangement joins TRBV7-3 to TRBJ2-3; no reliable D call. The CDR3 sequence is 13 residues long. Germline loops: CDR1 SGHTA, CDR2 FQGTGA. Between the trimmed V and J ends, which lost 2 bases and 2 bases, there was a span of 5 bases. For the CDR3, the DNA is TGTGCCAGCAGCTTATCAGTCACAGATACGCAGTATTTT. This gives the protein CASSLSVTDTQYF.

The chain recombines TRBV5-8 with TRBJ1-2; TRBD1 agrees at 8 bases. CDR1 is SGHTS, CDR2 YDEGEE, per germline. The CDR3 runs to 15 residues. V gave up 0 bases and J gave up 0 bases; unmatched junction bases: 1. CDR3 amino acids: CASSLGDRPNYGYTF. DNA for the CDR3: TGTGCCAGCAGCTTGGGGGACAGGCCTAACTATGGCTACACCTTC.

The chain links TRBV9 to TRBJ2-1; 9 nucleotides align to TRBD2. Germline loops: CDR1 SGDLS, CDR2 YYNGEE. The ends lost 0 bases at V and 8 bases at J; junction bases unmatched: 9. CDR3 length equals 16 residues. The CDR3 DNA reads TGTGCCAGCAGCGTAGACATGGGCGGGGGGGCGTATGAGCAGTTCTTC. Amino acid sequence: CASSVDMGGGAYEQFF.